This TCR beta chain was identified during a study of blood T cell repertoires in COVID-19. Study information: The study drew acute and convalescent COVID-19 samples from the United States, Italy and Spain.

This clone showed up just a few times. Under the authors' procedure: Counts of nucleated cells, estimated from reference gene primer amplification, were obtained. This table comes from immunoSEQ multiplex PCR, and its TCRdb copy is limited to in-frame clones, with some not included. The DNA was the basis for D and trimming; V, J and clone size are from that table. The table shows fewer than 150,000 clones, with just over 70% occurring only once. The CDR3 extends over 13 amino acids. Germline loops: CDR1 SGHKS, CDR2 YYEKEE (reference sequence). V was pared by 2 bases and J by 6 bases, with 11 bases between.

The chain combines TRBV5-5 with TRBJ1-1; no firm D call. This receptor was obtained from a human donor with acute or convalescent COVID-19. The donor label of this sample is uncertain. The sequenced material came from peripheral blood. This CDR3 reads CASSLIRGSEAFF. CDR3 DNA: TGTGCCAGCAGCTTAATCCGGGGATCTGAAGCTTTCTTT.